The 27 T cell receptor beta chains below were found in one sample sequenced in a study of long-term antiretroviral therapy in people with HIV. The authors ran the immunoSEQ assay, v3.0, at survey level. Profiled with immunoSEQ multiplex PCR; TCRdb holds only in-frame clones, not every one. Among about 21,000 clones, approximately 80% were seen once, and the ten largest hold 5% to 7%. Sequenced here: unsorted PBMCs, sampled 0.2 years after starting antiretroviral therapy. The receptors come from a young woman with HIV.

The J gene is TRBJ1-1, the V gene TRBV4-2; D gene ambiguous. Germline V gives CDR1 LGHNA, CDR2 YNFKEQ. The CDR3 consists of 14 residues. Trimming stripped 0 bases from V and 0 bases from J, with 5 bases between. CDR3 nucleotide sequence: TGTGCCAGCAGCCAAGAACAGCTGAACACTGAAGCTTTCTTT. Its protein is CASSQEQLNTEAFF.

This sequence joins TRBV5-1 and TRBJ1-3; 9 bases are shared with TRBD1. Trimming removed 3 bases from V and 3 bases from J; junction bases left unmatched: 4. Germline-derived CDR1 and CDR2 are SGHRS and YFSETQ. The CDR3 length is 15 residues. The CDR3 reads CASSSGDRVGNTIYF. The CDR3 DNA reads as TGCGCCAGCAGCTCGGGGGACAGGGTTGGAAACACCATATATTTT.

The rearrangement joins TRBV2 to TRBJ1-2; D is uncertain. CDR1 is SNHLY and CDR2 is FYNNEI in the germline V gene. The length of the CDR3 is 13 residues. Trimming took 6 bases from V and 2 from J, leaving 10 bases between them. The CDR3 region has the DNA TGTGCCAGCAGGGTAGGGTCGAACTATGGCTACACCTTC. Encoded protein: CASRVGSNYGYTF.

This clone appeared a few times. V is TRBV7-9 and J is TRBJ2-2; TRBD1 matches at 7 bases. V lost 3 bases to trimming and J lost 5 bases; unmatched junction nucleotides: 12. This CDR3 comprises 17 residues. Germline CDR1 is SEHNR and CDR2 is FQNEAQ (reference sequence). The CDR3 DNA is TGTGCCAGCAGCTTCAAGACAGGGATTTATGGTACCGGGGAGCTGTTTTTT. This sequence encodes CASSFKTGIYGTGELFF.

CDR3 sequence: CASSEGVGGTNTEAFF. The CDR3 DNA sequence: TGTGCCAGCAGTGAAGGCGTAGGGGGGACGAACACTGAAGCTTTCTTT. This chain connects TRBV25-1 to TRBJ1-1; TRBD1 is a possible D gene (6 bases). Germline V gene data show CDR1 as MGHDK and CDR2 as SYGVNS. CDR3 size: 16 residues. The germline V and J ends were trimmed by 2 bases and 1 base, with 14 bases remaining between them. The full variable domain, its missing parts supplied by reference TRBV25-1 and TRBJ1-1, is EADIYQTPRYLVIGTGKKITLECSQTMGHDKMYWYQQDPGMELHLIHYSYGVNSTEKGDLSSESTVSRIRTEHFPLTLESARPSHTSQYLCASSEGVGGTNTEAFFGQGTRLTVV.

This clone appeared once. This chain joins TRBV6-6 and TRBJ1-5, with 9 positions matching TRBD1. CDR3 length equals 15 residues. V was pared by 9 bases and J by 1 base, with 7 bases of the junction left unmatched. Germline values: CDR1 MNHNY, CDR2 SVGAGI (reference sequence). CDR3 protein: CASHRGLGSNQPQHF. The CDR3 coding sequence is TGTGCCAGTCACAGGGGGCTAGGCAGCAATCAGCCCCAGCATTTT.

The V call is TRBV6-1, the J call TRBJ1-2, with D perhaps TRBD1 (5 bases). The CDR3 is 16 residues long. Trimming shortened V by 4 bases and J by 0 bases, and 15 bases separated the two germline ends. Germline V gene sequence: CDR1 MNHNS, CDR2 SASEGT. The CDR3 sequence: CASSVGRAEANYGYTF. The DNA of the CDR3 is TGTGCCAGCAGTGTAGGCAGGGCAGAGGCTAACTATGGCTACACCTTC.

This clone was seen a single time. DNA of the CDR3: TGTGCCAGCAGCCCATTAGCGGGGGGGAACAATGAGCAGTTCTTC. This translates into CASSPLAGGNNEQFF. The chain is built from TRBV7-3 and TRBJ2-1, with TRBD2 matching over 11 bases. This CDR3 contains 15 residues. J lost 5 bases, V lost 5 bases, and 5 bases had no gene match. In germline, CDR1 is SGHTA, CDR2 FQGTGA.

The chain uses TRBV5-5 and TRBJ1-5; D may be TRBD1 (5 bases). V lost 3 bases to trimming and J lost 6 bases, with 13 bases between them. This CDR3 is built from 14 residues. In germline, CDR1 is SGHKS, CDR2 YYEKEE (reference sequence). The CDR3 reads CASSSQGPFQPQHF. The CDR3 DNA sequence: TGTGCCAGCAGCTCCCAGGGACCTTTTCAGCCCCAGCATTTT. The full variable domain, in which reference TRBV5-5 and TRBJ1-5 provide the parts outside the CDR3, is DAGVTQSPTHLIKTRGQQVTLRCSPISGHKSVSWYQQVLGQGPQFIFQYYEKEERGRGNFPDRFSARQFPNYSSELNVNALLLGDSALYLCASSSQGPFQPQHFGDGTRLSIL.

The J gene is TRBJ1-2, the V gene TRBV6-1; the D gene is possibly TRBD1 (6 bases). V was cut by 6 bases and J by 0 bases, with 14 bases left in between. Germline lookup yields CDR1 MNHNS and CDR2 SASEGT. The CDR3 consists of 15 residues. This CDR3 reads CASSPTGKTNYGYTF. For the CDR3, the DNA is TGTGCCAGCAGCCCGACAGGAAAAACTAACTATGGCTACACCTTC.

In its sample, this clone was seen a few times. This chain connects TRBV5-1 to TRBJ1-6; D uncertain. The CDR3 contains 14 residues. CDR1 is SGHRS, CDR2 YFSETQ, per germline. V gave up 0 bases and J gave up 8 bases, with 9 bases separating them. Written as DNA, the CDR3 is TGCGCCAGCAGCTTGGTCTTGGGATATTCACCCCTCCACTTT. The encoded protein is CASSLVLGYSPLHF.

This clone showed up just once. This sequence joins TRBV5-1 and TRBJ2-3; D is possibly TRBD2 (6 bases). V shed 0 bases and J shed 2 bases, with 10 bases lying between them. The CDR3 length is 15 residues. The germline CDR1 and CDR2 sequences are SGHRS and YFSETQ. The DNA for the CDR3 is TGCGCCAGCAGCTTGGCGGGGGATTACACAGATACGCAGTATTTT. Protein product: CASSLAGDYTDTQYF.

This clone was counted only a few times. The CDR3 DNA follows: TGTGCCAGCAGTTACGCAGGGTATGGCTACACCTTC. Translating gives CASSYAGYGYTF. V usage is TRBV6-5 and J usage is TRBJ1-2; possible D gene TRBD1, 5 bases. Trimming stripped 2 bases from V and 5 bases from J, with 6 bases between. The CDR3 length is 12 residues. CDR1 is MNHEY, CDR2 SVGAGI, per germline.

This chain joins TRBV7-6 and TRBJ1-1; D is undetermined. The germline CDR1 and CDR2 sequences are SGHVS and FNYEAQ. The CDR3 runs 14 residues. Trimming removed 5 bases at V and 4 bases at J, with 14 bases between. The CDR3 DNA sequence: TGTGCCAGCAGCCGCGAGGGAGGTGGCACTGAAGCTTTCTTT. Residues: CASSREGGGTEAFF.

This sequence joins TRBV6-1 and TRBJ1-2, with TRBD1 matching over 8 bases. The germline V gene has CDR1 MNHNS and CDR2 SASEGT. This CDR3 comprises 15 residues. The J segment lost 1 base and the V segment lost 4 bases, leaving 5 bases of the junction unmatched. CDR3 sequence: CASSGSGQGNYGYTF. CDR3 nucleotides: TGTGCCAGCAGTGGTTCAGGACAGGGTAACTATGGCTACACCTTC.

This chain joins TRBV20-1 and TRBJ1-1; D not resolved. The germline V gene has CDR1 DFQATT and CDR2 SNEGSKA (reference sequence). V lost 3 bases and J lost 6, with 5 bases in between. This CDR3 has 10 residues. The CDR3 here is CSASRPEAFF. As DNA, the CDR3 is TGCAGTGCTAGTCGTCCTGAAGCTTTCTTT.

The rearrangement links TRBV7-9 to TRBJ2-2; TRBD2 matches at 7 bases. This CDR3 contains 15 residues. Per germline, CDR1 SEHNR and CDR2 FQNEAQ (reference sequence). V lost 5 bases, J lost 7 bases, and 10 bases stayed unmatched. As DNA, the CDR3 is TGTGCCAGCAGCCGCACTTCGGGGGGTAGCGGGGAGCTGTTTTTT. Amino acids: CASSRTSGGSGELFF.

This clone was counted only a few times. V gene TRBV4-1 combines with J gene TRBJ2-7, with D possibly matching TRBD2 (6 bases). CDR1 and CDR2 (germline): MGHRA, YSYEKL. CDR3 size: 15 residues. V dropped 8 bases and J dropped 5 bases, with 22 bases sitting between them. The CDR3 sequence is CASSQGVRGFHEQYF. As DNA, the CDR3 is TGCGCCAGCTCCCAAGGGGTACGGGGGTTCCACGAGCAGTACTTC.

The chain couples TRBV19 to TRBJ2-2; no reliable D call. This CDR3 has 14 residues. Trimming took 6 bases from V and 3 from J, leaving 11 bases between them. Looked up from germline, CDR1 is LNHDA and CDR2 is SQIVND (reference sequence). The CDR3 protein is CASRFFLDTGELFF. DNA of the CDR3: TGTGCCAGTAGGTTTTTCCTCGACACCGGGGAGCTGTTTTTT. The entire variable domain, with the rest obtained from reference TRBV19 and TRBJ2-2, is as follows: DGGITQSPKYLFRKEGQNVTLSCEQNLNHDAMYWYRQDPGQGLRLIYYSQIVNDFQKGDIAEGYSVSREKKESFPLTVTSAQKNPTAFYLCASRFFLDTGELFFGEGSRLTVL.

The V gene is TRBV15, the J gene TRBJ2-3, with 7 positions matching TRBD2. From germline, CDR1 is LNHNV and CDR2 YYDKDF (reference sequence). The CDR3 extends over 17 amino acids. Unmatched junction bases numbered 16, after V lost 4 bases and J lost 6 bases. As DNA, the CDR3 is TGTGCCACCAGCACTTCCCGAGGACTAGGGGCCATCGATACGCAGTATTTT. Translation: CATSTSRGLGAIDTQYF.

The chain combines TRBV30 with TRBJ2-7, with D tentatively TRBD1 (5 bases). There are 13 residues in the CDR3. The germline V and J ends were trimmed by 5 bases and 7 bases, with 18 bases remaining between them. Germline CDR1 GTSNPN, CDR2 SVGIG (reference sequence). The CDR3 sequence is CAWQWGSSVEQYF. Here the CDR3 DNA reads TGTGCCTGGCAATGGGGCTCCTCCGTGGAGCAGTACTTC.

V and J are TRBV4-1 and TRBJ1-2; TRBD1 matches at 8 bases. Looked up from germline, CDR1 is MGHRA and CDR2 is YSYEKL. The CDR3 extends over 15 amino acids. V dropped 1 base and J dropped 4; count of bases not matched to a gene: 5. The CDR3 coding sequence is TGCGCCAGCAGCCAAGGAAGGACAGGGTCCTATGGCTACACCTTC. Translating it yields CASSQGRTGSYGYTF.

The chain employs TRBV11-2 and TRBJ1-5; 8 bases fit TRBD1. The germline CDR1 and CDR2 sequences are SGHAT and FQNNGV. Germline trimming cut 6 bases from V and 7 bases from J; bases unmatched to any gene: 8. CDR3 length: 14 residues. CDR3 in DNA: TGTGCCAGCAGTCAGGACAGGGTGGACCAGCCCCAGCATTTT. This gives the protein CASSQDRVDQPQHF.

V and J are TRBV19 and TRBJ2-1; D perhaps matches TRBD1 (6 bases). The V gene lost 7 bases and the J gene lost 2 bases, with 9 bases spanning the gap. The V gene's germline CDR1 is LNHDA and CDR2 SQIVND (reference sequence). The CDR3 sequence is 13 residues long. For the CDR3, the DNA is TGTGCCAGTAATGGGGGCCCCTACAATGAGCAGTTCTTC. Protein product: CASNGGPYNEQFF.

The CDR3 bases are TGTGCCAGCAGTGAAGGGAGCTCCTACGAGCAGTACGTC. Translated, it gives CASSEGSSYEQYV. The rearrangement links TRBV6-1 to TRBJ2-7; D not resolved. Trimming cost V 1 base and J 0 bases, with 4 bases left between them. Germline CDR1 reads MNHNS; CDR2 reads SASEGT. This CDR3 is 13 amino acids long.

This chain uses TRBV29-1 with TRBJ2-1, with unresolved D. The CDR3 totals 13 residues. Trimming pared 3 bases from V and 8 bases from J, leaving 14 bases between. The germline gives CDR1 SQVTM, CDR2 ANQGSEA. This CDR3 reads CSVDRGRADEQFF. CDR3 coding DNA: TGCAGCGTTGACCGTGGAAGGGCTGATGAGCAGTTCTTC.

This clone was found once. The chain joins TRBV4-1 to TRBJ2-7; D call uncertain. Germline-derived CDR1 and CDR2 are MGHRA and YSYEKL. This CDR3 is built from 15 residues. V lost 0 bases to trimming and J lost 4 bases, with 13 bases between them. CDR3 region: CASSQDFSHLYEQYF. The CDR3 DNA reads TGCGCCAGCAGCCAAGATTTTTCTCATTTGTACGAGCAGTACTTC.